Detailed here is one T cell receptor (beta chain). The target of this receptor is not known. Base quality data are lacking; no much larger clone is found one base away. Libraries were made using UMI-ligation and nested PCR. An equimolar mix of two oligonucleotides covering both TRBC1 and TRBC2 was used as the beta constant-region primer. A single-stranded oligonucleotide containing the SP2 primer and a 12-nucleotide UMI was joined to the 3' end of the cDNA by T4 RNA ligase 1. Four rounds of PCR were used to amplify ligated cDNA, with nested alpha and beta constant-region primers being used together with the SP2 primer. Incubation of the ligation reaction was carried out at 16 degrees C for about 20-24 hours. PCR2 was usually performed as a SYBR Green qPCR and halted at a preset threshold so that over-amplification would not occur. Agencourt AMPure XP magnetic beads were used for all purifications after the first. Library quantification was done by Qubit, followed by a TapeStation check on which the main peak was expected at around 650 bp. Sequencing of the pooled libraries was done on an Illumina MiSeq using v2 2x251 paired-end kits, which typically yielded about 0.85-2.3 million reads per sample. Each sample's library went into the pool at about 4 nM, and roughly 4.5-8% PhiX was added to help with cluster recognition. For the original study's pipeline: V and J genes were assigned to Demultiplexor-processed FASTQ reads by Decombinator through tag matching, with a single base-pair mismatch being allowed. Collapsinator relied on UMIs to fix sequencing errors as well as frequency errors caused by PCR heterogeneity. CDR3Translator translated TCRs and extracted CDR3s from the conserved cysteine to the FGXG phenylalanine, flagging non-productive sequences. Gini, Shannon entropy and inverse Simpson indices were calculated on repertoires that had been subsampled to equal numbers of UMI-defined TCRs. Clonotype abundance distributions were fitted to a power law by maximum likelihood within the linear range. On one naive CD8 sample, the pipeline and MIGEC gave similar UMI counts, unique TCR numbers and clonal distributions. One analysis removed from the naive repertoire any naive TCRs that were also present in any memory subset from the same donor. The repertoires were searched for about 7,300 CMV-associated CDR3 sequences that had been compiled from VDJdb and a published dataset. Starting from the raw public reads, TCRdb applied fastp trimming at Q25, assembled clones with MiXCR and retained in-frame beta chains. One record per CDR3 amino acid sequence lists the most common genes and DNA. The V and J calls were determined by TCRdb, not by the authors. This sample is represented by 130,000 to 150,000 distinct CDR3 sequences; approximately 15% of them were singletons. The leading ten clones occupy roughly 0.13% of the sample.

This sample was taken from a study of naive and memory T cell subsets listed by TCRdb under 2017. Regarding the research as a whole: The study applied an open-source, UMI-based TCR alpha and beta sequencing pipeline to sorted naive and memory peripheral blood T cell subsets. The functional CMV T cell responses agreed completely with IgG serology results. RNA was DNase-treated and reverse transcribed with TCR constant-region primers, mostly using SuperScript III. What the study reported, not specific to this receptor: After error correction, only a single occurrence was seen for over 95% of naive TCR sequences, so much steeper abundance distributions were produced than in memory subsets. TCR abundance followed a power law whose exponent differed between naive and memory subsets but was consistent across the three individuals. Each clonotype was defined as a single alpha or beta chain sequence rather than as a paired alpha/beta receptor. RNA-based TCR counts may be affected by expression changes linked to T cell activation and differentiation. No ground truth was available to validate the repertoire findings for the naive and memory subsets. In both CD4 and CD8 cells, the Gini index increased while Shannon and inverse Simpson diversity decreased from naive through CM, EM and EMRA. A few larger clonotypes were present in naive repertoires, particularly the CD8 repertoires, and these clonotypes were possibly memory cells re-expressing CD45RA.

From the second PCR step on, the TCR alpha and beta chain libraries were amplified in separate reactions. CMV status of each donor was established by measuring IFNgamma production from CD4+ T cells after fresh PBMCs were stimulated overnight with CMV viral lysate. Using Miltenyi beads, CD4 T cells were first positively selected, and CD8 T cells were then positively selected from the CD4-negative fraction. Cells stained for CD3, CD4, CD8, CD45RA, CD27 and a live/dead dye were sorted on a BD Aria II into four subsets by CD45RA and CD27. Blood came from a few healthy volunteers, each fractionated into CD4 and CD8 T cells and then into four differentiation subsets. Approximately 120 ml of peripheral blood was collected from each donor, and PBMC were isolated by Ficoll-Paque PLUS density-gradient centrifugation. Sorted cells were lysed in RLT buffer, after which RNA was extracted using a Qiagen RNeasy kit and stored at -80 degrees C.

Reading the germline V gene gives CDR1 SNHLY and CDR2 FYNNEI. Trimming takes 3 bases from V and 3 bases from J, and the germline ends sit 3 bases apart. Its CDR3 holds 12 amino acids, cysteine through phenylalanine. The DNA shown is the 36-base CDR3, in frame from base 1. This receptor was obtained from a human donor in good health. The chain employs TRBV2 and TRBJ1-5; the D gene assignment is ambiguous. Input material: naive CD4+ T cells from blood. The sample's cell subset or site label, decoded: naive T cells, CD45RA high CD27+. The CDR3 region: CASSDHNQPQHF. The DNA is as follows: TGTGCCAGCAGTGATCACAATCAGCCCCAGCATTTT. Full variable domain (CDR3 extended with the reference TRBV2 and TRBJ1-5 proteins): EPEVTQTPSHQVTQMGQEVILRCVPISNHLYFYWYRQILGQKVEFLVSFYNNEISEKSEIFDDQFSVERPDGSNFTLKIRSTKLEDSAMYFCASSDHNQPQHFGDGTRLSIL.